This T cell receptor beta chain was observed in a study of blood T cells in healthy people across ages. Findings and caveats of the study: No conclusive comparison of naive versus antigen-experienced cells was possible with unsorted PBMCs.

On this clonotype itself: Its antigen is unknown.

The use of a sample-barcoded 5' primer and a J-beta primer mix characterized a second PCR of roughly 6 to 11 cycles. TCRdb itself ran the 5' RACE reads through MiXCR, one entry per CDR3 protein. The table has about 640,000 distinct CDR3 sequences, around three fifths seen once. The germline CDR1 and CDR2 sequences are SGHDN and FVKESK. The germline V and J ends were trimmed by 0 bases and 15 bases, with 15 bases remaining between them. The CDR3 sequence is 13 residues long. The J gene is TRBJ2-1, the V gene TRBV14; D is unresolved. Sequenced: blood. The source of this sequence is a man aged 60 to 69 in good health. CDR3 in DNA: TGTGCCAGCAGCCAAGAGGAGACGTTTTCGCCGTTCTTC. It is translated as CASSQEETFSPFF.